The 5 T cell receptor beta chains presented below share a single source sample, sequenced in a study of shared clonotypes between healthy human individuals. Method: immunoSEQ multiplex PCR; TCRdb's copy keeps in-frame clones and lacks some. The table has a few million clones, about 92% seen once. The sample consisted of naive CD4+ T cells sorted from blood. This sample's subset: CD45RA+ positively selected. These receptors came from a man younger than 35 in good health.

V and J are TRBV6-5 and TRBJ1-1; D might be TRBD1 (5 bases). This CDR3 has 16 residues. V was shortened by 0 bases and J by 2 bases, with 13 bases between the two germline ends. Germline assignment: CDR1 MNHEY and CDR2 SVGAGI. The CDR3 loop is CASSYSSTGGNTEAFF. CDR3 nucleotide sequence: TGTGCCAGCAGTTACTCGAGCACAGGTGGTAACACTGAAGCTTTCTTT.

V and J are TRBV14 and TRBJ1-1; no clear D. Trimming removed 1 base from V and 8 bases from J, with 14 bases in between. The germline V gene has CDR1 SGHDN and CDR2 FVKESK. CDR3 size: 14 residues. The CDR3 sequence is CASSQGAIRGEAFF. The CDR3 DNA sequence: TGTGCCAGCAGCCAAGGAGCAATTCGGGGAGAAGCTTTCTTT.

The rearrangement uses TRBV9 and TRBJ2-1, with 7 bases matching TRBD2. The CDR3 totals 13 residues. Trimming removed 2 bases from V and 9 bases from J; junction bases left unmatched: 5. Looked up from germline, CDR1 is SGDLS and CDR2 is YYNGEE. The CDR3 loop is CASSVSPSGEQFF. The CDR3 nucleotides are TGTGCCAGCAGCGTCTCACCTAGCGGTGAGCAGTTCTTC.

CDR3 DNA: TGTGCCTGGAGTGACTCAATAGATACGCAGTATTTT. This translates into CAWSDSIDTQYF. This rearrangement joins TRBV30 to TRBJ2-3; no clear D. This CDR3 spans 12 amino acids. Germline lookup yields CDR1 GTSNPN and CDR2 SVGIG (reference sequence). V lost 1 base, J lost 5 bases, and 7 bases lay in between.

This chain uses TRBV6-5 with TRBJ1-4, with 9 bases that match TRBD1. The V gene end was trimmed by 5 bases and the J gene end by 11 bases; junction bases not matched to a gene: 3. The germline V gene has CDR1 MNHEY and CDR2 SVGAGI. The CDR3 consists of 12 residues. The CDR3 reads CASSTGQGKLFF. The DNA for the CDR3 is TGTGCCAGCAGTACGGGACAGGGTAAACTGTTTTTT.